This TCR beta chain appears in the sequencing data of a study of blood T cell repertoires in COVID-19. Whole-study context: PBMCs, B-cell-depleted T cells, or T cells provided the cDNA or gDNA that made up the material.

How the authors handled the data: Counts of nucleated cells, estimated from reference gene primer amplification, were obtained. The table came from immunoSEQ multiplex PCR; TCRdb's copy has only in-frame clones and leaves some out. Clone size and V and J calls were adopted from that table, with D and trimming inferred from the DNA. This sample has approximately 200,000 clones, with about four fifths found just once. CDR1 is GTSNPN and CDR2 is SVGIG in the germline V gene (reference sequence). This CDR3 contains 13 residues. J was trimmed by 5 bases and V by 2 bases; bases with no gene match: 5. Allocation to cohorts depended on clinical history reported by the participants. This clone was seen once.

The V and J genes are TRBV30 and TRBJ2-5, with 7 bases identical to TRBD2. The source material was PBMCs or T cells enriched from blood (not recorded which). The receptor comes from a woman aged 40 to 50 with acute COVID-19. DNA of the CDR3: TGTGCCTGGAGTCGGGGGGTAGGGGAGACCCAGTACTTC. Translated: CAWSRGVGETQYF. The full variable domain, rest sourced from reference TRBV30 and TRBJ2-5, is SQTIHQWPATLVQPVGSPLSLECTVEGTSNPNLYWYRQAAGRGLQLLFYSVGIGQISSEVPQNLSASRPQDRQFILSSKKLLLSDSGFYLCAWSRGVGETQYFGPGTRLLVL.